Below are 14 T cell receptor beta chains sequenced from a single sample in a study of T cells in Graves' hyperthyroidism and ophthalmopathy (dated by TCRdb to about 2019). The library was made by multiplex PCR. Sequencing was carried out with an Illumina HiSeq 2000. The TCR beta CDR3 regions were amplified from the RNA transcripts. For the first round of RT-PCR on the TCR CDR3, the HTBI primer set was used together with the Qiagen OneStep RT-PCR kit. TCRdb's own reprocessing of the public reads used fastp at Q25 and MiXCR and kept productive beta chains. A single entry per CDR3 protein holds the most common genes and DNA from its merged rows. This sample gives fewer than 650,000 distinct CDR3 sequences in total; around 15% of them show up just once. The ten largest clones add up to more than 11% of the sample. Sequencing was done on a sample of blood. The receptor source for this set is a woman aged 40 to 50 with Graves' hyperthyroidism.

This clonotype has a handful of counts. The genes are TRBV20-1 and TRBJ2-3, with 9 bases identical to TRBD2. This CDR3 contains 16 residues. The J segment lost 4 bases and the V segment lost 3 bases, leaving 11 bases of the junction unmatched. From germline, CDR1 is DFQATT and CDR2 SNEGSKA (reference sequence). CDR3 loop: CSASAGTSRSADTQYF. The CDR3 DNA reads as TGCAGTGCTAGCGCCGGGACTAGCAGATCAGCAGATACGCAGTATTTT.

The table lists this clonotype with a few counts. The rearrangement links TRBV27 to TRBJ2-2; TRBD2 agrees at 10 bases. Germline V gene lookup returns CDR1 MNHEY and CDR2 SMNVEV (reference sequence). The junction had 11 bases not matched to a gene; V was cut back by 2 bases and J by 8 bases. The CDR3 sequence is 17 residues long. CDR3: CASSLQGLAGVSGELFF. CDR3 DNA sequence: TGTGCCAGCAGTTTACAGGGTCTAGCGGGAGTTTCGGGGGAGCTGTTTTTT.

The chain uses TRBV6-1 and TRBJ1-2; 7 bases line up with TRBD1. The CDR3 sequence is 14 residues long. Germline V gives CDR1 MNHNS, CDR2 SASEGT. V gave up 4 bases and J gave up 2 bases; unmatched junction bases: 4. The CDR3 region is CASSGGQPNYGYTF. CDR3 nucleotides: TGTGCCAGCAGTGGGGGACAGCCGAACTATGGCTACACCTTC.

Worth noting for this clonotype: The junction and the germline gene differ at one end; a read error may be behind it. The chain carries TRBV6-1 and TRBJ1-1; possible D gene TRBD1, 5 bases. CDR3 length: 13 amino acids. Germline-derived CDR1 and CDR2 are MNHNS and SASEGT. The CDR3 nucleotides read TGTGTCAGCAGTCCCCAGGGCTTCACTGAAGCTTTCTTT. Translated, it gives CVSSPQGFTEAFF.

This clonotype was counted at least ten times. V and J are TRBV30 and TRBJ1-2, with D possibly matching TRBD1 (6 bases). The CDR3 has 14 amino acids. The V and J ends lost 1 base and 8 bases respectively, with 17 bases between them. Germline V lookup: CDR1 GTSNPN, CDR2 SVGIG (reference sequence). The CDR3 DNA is TGTGCCTGGAGTGCCCCGGGGGGCTCACAGGGCTACACCTTC. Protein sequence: CAWSAPGGSQGYTF.

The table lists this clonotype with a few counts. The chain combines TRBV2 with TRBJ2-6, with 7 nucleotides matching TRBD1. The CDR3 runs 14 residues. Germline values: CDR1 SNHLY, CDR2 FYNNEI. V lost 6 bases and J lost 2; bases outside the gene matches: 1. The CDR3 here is CASRQGTGANVLTF. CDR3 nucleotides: TGTGCCAGCAGACAGGGGACTGGGGCCAACGTCCTGACTTTC. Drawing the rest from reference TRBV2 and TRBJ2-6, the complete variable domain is EPEVTQTPSHQVTQMGQEVILRCVPISNHLYFYWYRQILGQKVEFLVSFYNNEISEKSEIFDDQFSVERPDGSNFTLKIRSTKLEDSAMYFCASRQGTGANVLTFGAGSRLTVL.

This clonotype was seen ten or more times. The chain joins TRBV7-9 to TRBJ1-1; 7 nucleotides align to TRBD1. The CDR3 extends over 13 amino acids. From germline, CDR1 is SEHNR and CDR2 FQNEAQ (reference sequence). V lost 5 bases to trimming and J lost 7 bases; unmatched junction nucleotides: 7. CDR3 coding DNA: TGTGCCAGCAGCCGACAGGGACTCAGTGAAGCTTTCTTT. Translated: CASSRQGLSEAFF.

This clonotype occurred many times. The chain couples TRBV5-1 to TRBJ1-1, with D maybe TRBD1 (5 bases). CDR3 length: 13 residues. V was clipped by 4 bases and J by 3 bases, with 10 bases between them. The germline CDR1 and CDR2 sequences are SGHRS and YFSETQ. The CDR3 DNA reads TGCGCCAGCAGCCCCGGGGGGGACACTGAAGCTTTCTTT. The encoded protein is CASSPGGDTEAFF. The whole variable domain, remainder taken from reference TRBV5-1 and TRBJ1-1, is KAGVTQTPRYLIKTRGQQVTLSCSPISGHRSVSWYQQTPGQGLQFLFEYFSETQRNKGNFPGRFSGRQFSNSRSEMNVSTLELGDSALYLCASSPGGDTEAFFGQGTRLTVV.

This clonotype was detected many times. CDR3 DNA sequence: TGCGCCAGCAGCACAGACAGGGTCAGGTACACCGGGGAGCTGTTTTTT. Its protein product is CASSTDRVRYTGELFF. V gene TRBV5-1 combines with J gene TRBJ2-2, with 7 bases fitting TRBD1. The CDR3 consists of 16 residues. With V trimmed by 4 bases and J by 3 bases, 9 bases remained unmatched. Germline CDR1 is SGHRS and CDR2 is YFSETQ.

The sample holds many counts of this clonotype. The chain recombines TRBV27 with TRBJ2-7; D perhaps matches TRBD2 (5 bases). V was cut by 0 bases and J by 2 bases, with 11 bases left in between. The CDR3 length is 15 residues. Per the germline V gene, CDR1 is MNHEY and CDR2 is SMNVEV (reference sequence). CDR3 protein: CASSLSRGSTYEQYF. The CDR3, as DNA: TGTGCCAGCAGTTTATCGCGCGGGTCAACCTACGAGCAGTACTTC.

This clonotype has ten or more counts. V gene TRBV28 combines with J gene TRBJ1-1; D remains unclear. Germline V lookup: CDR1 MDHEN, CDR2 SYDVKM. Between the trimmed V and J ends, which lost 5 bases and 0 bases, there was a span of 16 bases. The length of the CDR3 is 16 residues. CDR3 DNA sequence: TGTGCCAGCAGTCCGGCGGGCAGTACCATGAACACTGAAGCTTTCTTT. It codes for CASSPAGSTMNTEAFF.

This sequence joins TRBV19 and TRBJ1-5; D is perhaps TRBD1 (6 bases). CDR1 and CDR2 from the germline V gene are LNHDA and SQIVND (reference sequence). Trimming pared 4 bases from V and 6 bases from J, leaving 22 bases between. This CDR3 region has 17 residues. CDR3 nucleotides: TGTGCCAGTAGTACACGGGGGGCCGTTCGTAATTCTCAGCCCCAGCATTTT. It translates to CASSTRGAVRNSQPQHF.

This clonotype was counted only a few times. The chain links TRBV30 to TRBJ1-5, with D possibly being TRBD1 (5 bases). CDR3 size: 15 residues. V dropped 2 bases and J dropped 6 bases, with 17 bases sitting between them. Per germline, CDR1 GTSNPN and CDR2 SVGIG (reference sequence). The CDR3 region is CAWSTWGGSGQPQHF. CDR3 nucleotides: TGTGCCTGGAGTACCTGGGGGGGGTCTGGTCAGCCCCAGCATTTT.

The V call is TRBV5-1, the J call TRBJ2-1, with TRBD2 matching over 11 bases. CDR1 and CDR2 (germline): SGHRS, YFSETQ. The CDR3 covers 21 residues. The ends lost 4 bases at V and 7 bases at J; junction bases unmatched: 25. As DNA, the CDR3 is TGCGCCAGCAGCCCGTTTGCGGGGATGGCTAGCGGGGGGTTAGTGAGGAATGAGCAGTTCTTC. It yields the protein CASSPFAGMASGGLVRNEQFF. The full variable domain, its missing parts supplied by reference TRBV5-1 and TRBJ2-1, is KAGVTQTPRYLIKTRGQQVTLSCSPISGHRSVSWYQQTPGQGLQFLFEYFSETQRNKGNFPGRFSGRQFSNSRSEMNVSTLELGDSALYLCASSPFAGMASGGLVRNEQFFGPGTRLTVL.